The clone carrying this T cell receptor (beta chain) was seen a few times. Its antigen is as yet unknown. This record belongs to a study of early T cells in non-severe SARS-CoV-2 infection. Background on the study: Sequencing of bulk RNA from unsorted whole blood was done, without chain pairing.

The TCR library protocol was used to attach unique molecular identifiers. These identifiers were attached to individual cDNA molecules. Each CDR3 protein is one row after TCRdb ran MiXCR on the 5' RACE reads. The table includes around 67,000 distinct CDR3 sequences, roughly 12% detected once. From germline, CDR1 is SEHNR and CDR2 FQNEAQ (reference sequence). Trimming removed 1 base from V and 6 bases from J, with 10 bases in between. The CDR3 loop spans 13 amino acids. General study results and limits: The VDJdb matching leaned toward anti-spike CD8 responses and overlooked private and CD4 specificities.

The chain employs TRBV7-9 and TRBJ2-7; D call uncertain. Sequencing was done on a sample of whole blood. The clonotype originates from an adult who was a healthcare worker with PCR-confirmed SARS-CoV-2 infection or an uninfected control (not recorded which). CDR3 sequence reads: CASSLEAVSEQYF. CDR3 DNA sequence: TGTGCCAGCAGCTTAGAAGCAGTTTCCGAGCAGTACTTC.